This T cell receptor (beta chain) is from a study of T cell clones after liver transplantation. The wider study: A pre-transplant mixed lymphocyte reaction with TCRbeta sequencing defined graft-donor-reactive clones followed in post-transplant blood. Tolerant meant at least one year fully off immunosuppression without liver enzymes above twice normal.

The germline V gene has CDR1 SGHNT and CDR2 YENEEA. Trimming took off 3 bases at V and 4 bases at J, with 9 bases between the two ends. The CDR3 is 13 amino acids. Assay: immunoSEQ multiplex PCR; the TCRdb copy retains only in-frame clones and omits some. The table has 45,000 to 60,000 clones, approximately 70% seen once. This clone has just one count. The chain carries TRBV11-3 and TRBJ2-5, with D hard to call. The sequences come from CD4+ T cells from blood, collected at the roughly 15-month timepoint. The TCR sequence derives from a human patient who received a liver transplant. Some T cells may have originated in the graft donor. CDR3 sequence (DNA): TGTGCCAGCAGCTTCATAGATCGAGAGACCCAGTACTTC. Its translation is CASSFIDRETQYF.